One TCR beta chain is described in this entry. The V gene lost 3 bases and the J gene lost 8 bases, with 16 bases spanning the gap. The CDR3 runs 14 residues. Germline assignment: CDR1 SNHLY and CDR2 FYNNEI. The data were produced by immunoSEQ multiplex PCR, yet TCRdb's version contains in-frame clones alone and is incomplete. Of some 74,000 clones listed, approximately 94% were seen once; the top ten hold about 2.7%. The data stem from a study of control samples from healthy donors and cancer patients. The sequencing input was blood. This chain uses TRBV2 with TRBJ1-2; tentatively, D is TRBD1 (5 bases). The receptor comes from a woman in her twenties or thirties in good health. The CDR3 DNA follows: TGTGCCAGCAGTGACCAGGGAGTCGCCGTCGGCTACACCTTC. It translates to CASSDQGVAVGYTF.